This TCR beta chain stems from a study of blood T cell repertoires in COVID-19. Overall study context: In each case, the material was cDNA or gDNA derived from T cells, B-cell-depleted T cells, or PBMCs.

The CDR3 is 16 residues long. The junction had 16 bases not matched to a gene; V was cut back by 4 bases and J by 10 bases. CDR1 and CDR2 (germline): MNHNS, SASEGT. Generated by immunoSEQ multiplex PCR, the TCRdb table keeps only in-frame clones and is missing some. The sample lists 90,000 to 100,000 clones, roughly nine tenths occurring once. Sequenced: peripheral blood. V gene TRBV6-1 combines with J gene TRBJ1-1; 9 positions match TRBD1. This receptor was identified in a man aged 45 to 65 with acute or convalescent COVID-19. The CDR3 sequence: CASSAQQPGQGSGAFF. Written as DNA, the CDR3 is TGTGCCAGCAGTGCCCAACAACCGGGACAGGGATCTGGAGCTTTCTTT.